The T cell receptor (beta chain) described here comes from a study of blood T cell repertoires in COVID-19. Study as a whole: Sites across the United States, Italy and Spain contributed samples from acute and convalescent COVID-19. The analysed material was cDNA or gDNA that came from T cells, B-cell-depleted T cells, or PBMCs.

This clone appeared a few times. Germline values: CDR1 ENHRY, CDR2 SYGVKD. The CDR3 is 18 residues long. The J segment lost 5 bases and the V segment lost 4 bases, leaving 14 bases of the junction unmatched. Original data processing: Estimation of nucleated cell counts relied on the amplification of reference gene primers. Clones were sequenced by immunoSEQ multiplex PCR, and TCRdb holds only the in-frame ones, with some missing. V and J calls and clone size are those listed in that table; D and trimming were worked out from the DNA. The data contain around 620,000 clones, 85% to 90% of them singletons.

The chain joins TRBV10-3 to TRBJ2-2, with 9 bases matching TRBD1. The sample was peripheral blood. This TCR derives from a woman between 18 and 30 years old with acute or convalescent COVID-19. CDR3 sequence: CAISASPGQGLFTGELFF. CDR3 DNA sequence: TGTGCCATCAGTGCCTCCCCGGGACAGGGTTTGTTTACCGGGGAGCTGTTTTTT.